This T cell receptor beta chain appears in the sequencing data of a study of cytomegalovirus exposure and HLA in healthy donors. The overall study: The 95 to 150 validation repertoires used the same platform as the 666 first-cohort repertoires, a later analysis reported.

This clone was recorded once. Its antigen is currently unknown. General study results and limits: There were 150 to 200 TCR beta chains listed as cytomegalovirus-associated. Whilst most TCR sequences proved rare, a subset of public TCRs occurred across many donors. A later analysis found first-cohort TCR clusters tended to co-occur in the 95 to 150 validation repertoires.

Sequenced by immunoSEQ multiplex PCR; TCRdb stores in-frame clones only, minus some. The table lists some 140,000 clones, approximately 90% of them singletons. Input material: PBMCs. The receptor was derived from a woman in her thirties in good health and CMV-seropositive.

The CDR3: CASTRNTGGSNEQFF. For the CDR3, the DNA is TGTGCCAGCACCAGAAATACGGGGGGCTCGAATGAGCAGTTCTTC. The V call is TRBV2, the J call TRBJ2-1, with D tentatively TRBD2 (7 bases). This CDR3 region has 15 residues. Germline CDR1 and CDR2: SNHLY and FYNNEI. Trimming removed 7 bases at V and 7 bases at J, with 20 bases between.